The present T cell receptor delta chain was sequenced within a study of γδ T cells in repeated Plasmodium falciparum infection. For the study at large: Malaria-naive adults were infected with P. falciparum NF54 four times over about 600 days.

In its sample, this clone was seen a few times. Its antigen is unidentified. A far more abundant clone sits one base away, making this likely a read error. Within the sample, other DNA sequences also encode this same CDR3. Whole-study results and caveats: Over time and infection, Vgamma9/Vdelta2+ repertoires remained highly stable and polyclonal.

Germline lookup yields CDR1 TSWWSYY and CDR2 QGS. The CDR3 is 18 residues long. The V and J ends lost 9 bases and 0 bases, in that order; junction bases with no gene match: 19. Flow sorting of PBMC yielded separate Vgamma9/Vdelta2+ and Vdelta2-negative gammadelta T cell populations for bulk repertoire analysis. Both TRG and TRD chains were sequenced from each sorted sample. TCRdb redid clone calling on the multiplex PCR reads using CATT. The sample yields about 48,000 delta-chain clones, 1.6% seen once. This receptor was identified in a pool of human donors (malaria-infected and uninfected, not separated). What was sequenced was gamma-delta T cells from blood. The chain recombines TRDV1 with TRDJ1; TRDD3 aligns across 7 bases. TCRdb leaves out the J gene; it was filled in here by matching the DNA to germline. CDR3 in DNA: TGTGCTCTGACACAGGAGGGAAGACTGGGGCCGTACACCGATAAACTCATCTTT. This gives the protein CALTQEGRLGPYTDKLIF.